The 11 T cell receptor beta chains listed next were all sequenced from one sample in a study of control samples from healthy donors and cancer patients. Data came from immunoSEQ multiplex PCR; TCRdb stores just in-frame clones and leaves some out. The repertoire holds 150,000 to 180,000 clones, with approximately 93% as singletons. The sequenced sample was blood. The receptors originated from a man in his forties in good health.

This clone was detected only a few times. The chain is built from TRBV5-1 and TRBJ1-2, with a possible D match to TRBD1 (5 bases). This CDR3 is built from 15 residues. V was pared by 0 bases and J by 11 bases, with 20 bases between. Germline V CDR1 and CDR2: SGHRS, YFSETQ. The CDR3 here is CASSLGVRAGRGYTF. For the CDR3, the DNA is TGCGCCAGCAGCTTGGGGGTTCGGGCAGGGCGAGGTTACACCTTC. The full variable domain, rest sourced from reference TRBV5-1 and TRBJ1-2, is KAGVTQTPRYLIKTRGQQVTLSCSPISGHRSVSWYQQTPGQGLQFLFEYFSETQRNKGNFPGRFSGRQFSNSRSEMNVSTLELGDSALYLCASSLGVRAGRGYTFGSGTRLTVV.

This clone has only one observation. Here the CDR3 reads CASSVLQGAEGTGELFF. As DNA, the CDR3 is TGTGCCAGCAGCGTATTACAGGGGGCTGAAGGCACCGGGGAGCTGTTTTTT. The V and J genes are TRBV9 and TRBJ2-2; 9 nucleotides agree with TRBD1. The trim removed 1 base at V and 4 bases at J, leaving 8 bases unmatched. Germline V gene data show CDR1 as SGDLS and CDR2 as YYNGEE. The CDR3 runs 17 residues. The complete variable domain, with remaining parts taken from reference TRBV9 and TRBJ2-2, reads DSGVTQTPKHLITATGQRVTLRCSPRSGDLSVYWYQQSLDQGLQFLIQYYNGEERAKGNILERFSAQQFPDLHSELNLSSLELGDSALYFCASSVLQGAEGTGELFFGEGSRLTVL.

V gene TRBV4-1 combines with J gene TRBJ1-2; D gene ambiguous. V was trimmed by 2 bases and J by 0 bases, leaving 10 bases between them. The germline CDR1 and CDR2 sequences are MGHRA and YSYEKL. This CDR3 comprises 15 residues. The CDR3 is CASSQRPETNYGYTF. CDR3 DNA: TGCGCCAGCAGCCAAAGACCCGAGACTAACTATGGCTACACCTTC.

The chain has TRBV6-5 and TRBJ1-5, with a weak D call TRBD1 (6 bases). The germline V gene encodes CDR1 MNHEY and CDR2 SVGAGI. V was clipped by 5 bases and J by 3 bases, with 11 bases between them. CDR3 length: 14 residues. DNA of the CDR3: TGTGCCAGCAGTCGGACAGTTAACAATCAGCCCCAGCATTTT. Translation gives CASSRTVNNQPQHF.

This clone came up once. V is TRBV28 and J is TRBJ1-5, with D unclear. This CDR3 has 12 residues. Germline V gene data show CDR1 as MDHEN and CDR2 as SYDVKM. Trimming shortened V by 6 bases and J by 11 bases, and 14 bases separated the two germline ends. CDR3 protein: CASSPENWTQHF. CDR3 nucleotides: TGTGCCAGCAGCCCCGAAAATTGGACCCAGCATTTT.

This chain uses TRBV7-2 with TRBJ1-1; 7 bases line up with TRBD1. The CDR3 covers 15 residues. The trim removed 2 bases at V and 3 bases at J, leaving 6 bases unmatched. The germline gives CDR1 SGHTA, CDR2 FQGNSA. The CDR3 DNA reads TGTGCCAGCAGCTTACGGGCACAGGGGTACACTGAAGCTTTCTTT. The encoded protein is CASSLRAQGYTEAFF. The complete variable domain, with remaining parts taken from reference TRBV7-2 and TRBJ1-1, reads GAGVSQSPSNKVTEKGKDVELRCDPISGHTALYWYRQSLGQGLEFLIYFQGNSAPDKSGLPSDRFSAERTGGSVSTLTIQRTQQEDSAVYLCASSLRAQGYTEAFFGQGTRLTVV.

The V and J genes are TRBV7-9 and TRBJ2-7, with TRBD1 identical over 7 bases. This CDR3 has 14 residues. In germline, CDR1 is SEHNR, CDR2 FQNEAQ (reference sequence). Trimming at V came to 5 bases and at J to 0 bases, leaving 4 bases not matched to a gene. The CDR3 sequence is CASSNRDSSYEQYF. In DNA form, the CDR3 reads TGTGCCAGCAGCAACCGGGACAGCTCCTACGAGCAGTACTTC.

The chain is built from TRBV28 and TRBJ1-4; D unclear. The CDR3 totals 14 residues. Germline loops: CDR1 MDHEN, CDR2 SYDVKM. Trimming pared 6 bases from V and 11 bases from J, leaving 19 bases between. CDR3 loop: CASSTQDKVSKLFF. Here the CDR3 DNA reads TGTGCCAGCAGCACCCAAGACAAGGTCTCGAAACTGTTTTTT.

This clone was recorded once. For the CDR3, the DNA is TGTGCCAGCAGTGAATGGGATTTGAGGGGTGGAGGCTACACCTTC. This encodes CASSEWDLRGGGYTF. This chain connects TRBV25-1 to TRBJ1-2; possible D gene TRBD1, 5 bases. V dropped 1 base and J dropped 8 bases, with 17 bases sitting between them. The germline V gene encodes CDR1 MGHDK and CDR2 SYGVNS. The CDR3 is 15 amino acids.

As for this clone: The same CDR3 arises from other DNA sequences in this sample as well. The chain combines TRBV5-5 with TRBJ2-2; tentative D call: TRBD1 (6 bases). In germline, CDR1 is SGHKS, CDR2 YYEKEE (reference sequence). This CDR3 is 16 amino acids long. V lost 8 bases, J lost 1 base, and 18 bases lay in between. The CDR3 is CASSQSGTRNTGELFF. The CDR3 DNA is TGTGCCAGTAGCCAATCCGGGACACGGAACACCGGGGAGCTGTTTTTT.

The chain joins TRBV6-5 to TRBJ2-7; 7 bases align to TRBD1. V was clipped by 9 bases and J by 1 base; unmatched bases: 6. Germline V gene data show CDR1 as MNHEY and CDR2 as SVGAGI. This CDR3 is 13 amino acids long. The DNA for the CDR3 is TGTGCCAGAGTGAGGGGGCCGTCCTACGAGCAGTACTTC. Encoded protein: CARVRGPSYEQYF.